The TCR beta chain described here comes from a study of blood T cell repertoires in COVID-19. Study details: T cells, B-cell-depleted T cells, or PBMCs supplied cDNA or gDNA.

The CDR3 covers 13 residues. V shed 3 bases, J shed 3 bases, and the junction held 3 bases outside the gene matches. CDR1 and CDR2 (germline): SGHRS, YFSETQ. This clone has a single count. In the original analysis: How many nucleated cells were present was estimated from reference gene primer amplification. TCRdb keeps only in-frame clones here, not all; method: immunoSEQ multiplex PCR. Clone size and the V and J calls come from that table; the DNA yielded D and trimming. The repertoire holds 65,000 to 80,000 clones, with approximately 89% as singletons. Specimen: peripheral blood. This TCR was recovered from a human donor in a cohort sampled during active COVID-19. This chain links TRBV5-1 with TRBJ2-7; 7 bases fit TRBD1. CDR3 loop: CASSWPGGYEQYF. DNA of the CDR3: TGCGCCAGCAGCTGGCCAGGGGGCTACGAGCAGTACTTC.